This T cell receptor beta chain originates from a study of post-analysis software for immune sequencing data (dated by TCRdb to the mid-2010s). Context from the whole study: Recorded disease courses included relapsing-remitting, secondary progressive and progressive-relapsing multiple sclerosis, with some patients lacking subtype annotation. The patient repertoires were compared against 11 previously published healthy control repertoires obtained from donors aged about 6 to 27 years. A subset of samples was prepared in parallel using single-end sample barcoding, then pooled and co-amplified after Illumina adapter ligation.

This clonotype showed up just a few times. Its antigen has not been determined. No much larger clone exists at a distance of one base, and base qualities are not known. On the study overall, not on this receptor specifically: The multiple sclerosis patient group was slightly younger than the control group. Compared with controls, multiple sclerosis patients had significantly lower normalized Chao1 diversity, a finding suggesting substantial peripheral T-cell clonal expansion. Significantly higher frequencies in patients than in controls were found for about five TRBV segments, including TRBV5-6, TRBV5-1 and TRBV20-1. When samples were clustered directly using the F measure, samples prepared in the same batch co-clustered strongly, which prompted a batch-effect correction.

From the cysteine through the phenylalanine, the CDR3 covers 15 amino acids. Only CDR3 DNA remains: 45 bases, in frame from the first base. The germline V gene supplies CDR1 MGHRA and CDR2 YSYEKL. Between the V and J ends, shortened by 0 bases and 0 bases respectively, the junction contains 8 bases. The library relied on PCR. The data were produced on an Illumina HiSeq 2500. Unique molecular identifiers were incorporated into TCR beta cDNA libraries to reduce PCR and sequencing biases. Some 500,000 cDNA molecules were obtained for every 1 to 10 million input T cells, so each molecule roughly corresponded to one T cell. Patient libraries were prepared and sequenced with the same protocol used for the earlier healthy control dataset. Within a given batch, samples were prepared together, multiplexed and sequenced on the same HiSeq lane. Turning to the authors' computational methods: Raw barcoded reads were processed with MIGEC, discarding single-read molecular identifier groups before consensus assembly and CDR3 extraction. VDJtools was used for post-analysis of the clonotype tables, with diversity normalized by down-sampling every dataset to the smallest sample size. Repertoire overlap clustering matched CDR3 amino acid but not nucleotide sequences to correct batch-related cross-sample contamination. TCRdb reprocessed the public reads (quality trimming at Q25 with fastp, clone calling with MiXCR) and kept in-frame beta chains. Identical CDR3 proteins give one entry, which carries the most common genes and DNA. TCRdb's processing, not the study's, gives the V and J calls here. The sample table shows hundreds of thousands of distinct CDR3 sequences, and 59% are seen once. Over 9% of the sample rests with the top ten.

To demonstrate the VDJtools post-analysis software, TCR beta repertoires were profiled from the peripheral blood of about 14 young patients with multiple sclerosis. Multiple sclerosis patients were children and adolescents aged roughly 6 to 15 years. The clonotype comes from a girl aged 2 to 10 with multiple sclerosis. This receptor chain uses TRBV4-1 and TRBJ1-1; no confident D gene assignment can be made. The sequencing sample was made of blood. The CDR3 here reads CASSQEVSLNTEAFF. Here is the DNA: TGCGCCAGCAGCCAAGAGGTCAGTTTGAACACTGAAGCTTTCTTT.